This is a list of T cell receptor beta chains from one sample in a study of T-cell reconstitution after alpha-beta-depleted transplantation in children. Using its own MiXCR run on the PCR reads, TCRdb lists one record per CDR3 protein. The data show 300,000 to 400,000 distinct CDR3 sequences, around 25% seen once. The sample here was PBMCs, mostly from graft donor cells, taken 180 days after TCRalphabeta/CD19-depleted stem cell transplant. These receptors originate from a male patient between 5 and 17 years old who had a stem cell transplant for acute lymphoblastic leukemia, so the T cells may come from the graft donor. Each CDR3 is given without its conserved first and last residue.

CDR3: ASSSTLVPEAF
V: TRBV12-3/TRBV12-4
J: TRBJ1-1

CDR3: ATTFGFWELAAETQY
V: TRBV12-3/TRBV12-4
J: TRBJ2-5

CDR3: SAMWGNTEAF
V: TRBV20-1
J: TRBJ1-1

CDR3: SASDREGPYNEQF
V: TRBV20-1
J: TRBJ2-1

CDR3: ASSGRTGVYEQY
V: TRBV5-1
J: TRBJ2-7

CDR3: ASSPTGTGGPYEQY
V: TRBV18
J: TRBJ2-7

CDR3: ASSVQGTEQF
V: TRBV2
J: TRBJ2-1

CDR3: ASSFLSGAQY
V: TRBV11-2
J: TRBJ2-7

CDR3: ASSVASGGAVEQY
V: TRBV9
J: TRBJ2-7

CDR3: ASSGESGRPPDTQY
V: TRBV2
J: TRBJ2-3

CDR3: ATRQGASYEQY
V: TRBV5-5
J: TRBJ2-7

CDR3: AISESAYEAF
V: TRBV10-3
J: TRBJ1-1

CDR3: SARDFQGPSYEQY
V: TRBV20-1
J: TRBJ2-7

CDR3: ASSPGGKNTEAF
V: TRBV5-4
J: TRBJ1-1

CDR3: ASSQGLASTDTQY
V: TRBV9
J: TRBJ2-3